The 19 T cell receptor beta chains reported below all come from one sample, sequenced in a study of cytomegalovirus exposure and HLA in healthy donors. 60 Vbeta and 13 Jbeta primers were used in PCR. The assay was immunoSEQ multiplex PCR, and TCRdb's table has in-frame clones only and misses some. The sample includes around 130,000 clones, roughly four fifths seen only once; the top ten take roughly 1.2%. The source material was PBMCs. The receptors here all came from a girl aged 2 to 10 in good health and CMV-seronegative.

The rearrangement links TRBV11-3 to TRBJ2-5, with 9 positions matching TRBD1. J lost 0 bases, V lost 4 bases, and 6 bases had no gene match. Looked up from germline, CDR1 is SGHNT and CDR2 is YENEEA. The CDR3 extends over 16 amino acids. CDR3 amino acids: CASSSRQGGYQETQYF. In DNA form, the CDR3 reads TGTGCCAGCAGCTCCCGACAGGGGGGATACCAAGAGACCCAGTACTTC.

The chain is built from TRBV7-2 and TRBJ2-2; D possibly corresponds to TRBD1 (5 bases). Trimming removed 5 bases from V and 6 bases from J, with 13 bases in between. Germline V CDR1 and CDR2: SGHTA, FQGNSA. This CDR3 region has 14 residues. CDR3 in DNA: TGTGCCAGCAGCCAACGACAGTTGCCCGGGGAGCTGTTTTTT. Translating it yields CASSQRQLPGELFF.

This rearrangement joins TRBV18 to TRBJ1-2, with D perhaps matching TRBD1 (5 bases). This CDR3 spans 16 amino acids. Germline CDR1 reads KGHSH; CDR2 reads LQKENI. V lost 1 base to trimming and J lost 4 bases, with 16 bases between them. CDR3 nucleotides: TGTGCCAGCTCACCACAACGGGCCAGGGAGGTCTATGGCTACACCTTC. Protein product: CASSPQRAREVYGYTF.

The chain recombines TRBV27 with TRBJ1-2; D possibly corresponds to TRBD1 (6 bases). This CDR3 contains 14 residues. Trimming removed 3 bases from V and 4 bases from J, with 12 bases in between. CDR1 is MNHEY, CDR2 SMNVEV, per germline (reference sequence). CDR3 in amino acids: CASSLTRGVYGYTF. The CDR3 coding sequence is TGTGCCAGCAGTTTGACCAGGGGAGTCTATGGCTACACCTTC.

V gene TRBV19 combines with J gene TRBJ2-7; TRBD2 matches 8 bases. Germline assignment: CDR1 LNHDA and CDR2 SQIVND (reference sequence). The CDR3 sequence is 15 residues long. Germline trimming cut 6 bases from V and 5 bases from J; bases unmatched to any gene: 12. The CDR3 sequence: CASSQETSEFDEQYF. The CDR3 DNA follows: TGTGCCAGTAGCCAGGAGACTAGCGAGTTCGACGAGCAGTACTTC. The entire variable domain, with the rest obtained from reference TRBV19 and TRBJ2-7, is as follows: DGGITQSPKYLFRKEGQNVTLSCEQNLNHDAMYWYRQDPGQGLRLIYYSQIVNDFQKGDIAEGYSVSREKKESFPLTVTSAQKNPTAFYLCASSQETSEFDEQYFGPGTRLTVT.

The gene calls are TRBV7-9 and TRBJ1-2; TRBD1 matches at 7 bases. The CDR3 is 16 residues long. The V and J ends lost 7 bases and 5 bases, in that order; junction bases with no gene match: 16. From germline, CDR1 is SEHNR and CDR2 FQNEAQ (reference sequence). In nucleotides, the CDR3 is TGTGCCAGCACATCAGGGGGGTTTTTCGGCGGGTATGGCTACACCTTC. It is translated as CASTSGGFFGGYGYTF.

CDR3 bases: TGTGCCAGCAGTCGGACGGCAGGGACAGGGTTTGAGGAGACCCAGTACTTC. Its translation is CASSRTAGTGFEETQYF. The V call is TRBV28, the J call TRBJ2-5, with 9 bases fitting TRBD1. After removal of 5 bases from V and 5 bases from J, the junction contained 15 bases not matched to a gene. Germline values: CDR1 MDHEN, CDR2 SYDVKM. This CDR3 comprises 17 residues.

This rearrangement joins TRBV2 to TRBJ2-7; TRBD2 agrees at 9 bases. The CDR3 spans 14 residues. The V gene's germline CDR1 is SNHLY and CDR2 FYNNEI. V shed 7 bases and J 2 bases; nucleotides not matched to a gene: 6. The CDR3 coding sequence is TGTGCCAGCACTTTTAGCGGGGGCCCCTACGAGCAGTACTTC. Its translation: CASTFSGGPYEQYF. Based on the CDR3 plus reference TRBV2 and TRBJ2-7, the full variable domain is EPEVTQTPSHQVTQMGQEVILRCVPISNHLYFYWYRQILGQKVEFLVSFYNNEISEKSEIFDDQFSVERPDGSNFTLKIRSTKLEDSAMYFCASTFSGGPYEQYFGPGTRLTVT.

This clone was seen a single time. The J gene is TRBJ1-5, the V gene TRBV5-6; D is ambiguous. CDR1 is SGHDT, CDR2 YYEEEE, per germline. CDR3 length equals 16 residues. The V end was cut by 0 bases, the J end by 0 bases, with 10 bases between. For the CDR3, the DNA is TGTGCCAGCAGCTTGGGGGCCGGGAGTAGCAATCAGCCCCAGCATTTT. This translates into CASSLGAGSSNQPQHF.

The rearrangement joins TRBV30 to TRBJ2-5; 7 bases are a match to TRBD1. Judging by the DNA end, TRBJ2-7 fits better; the J call may be wrong. This CDR3 comprises 13 residues. The germline gives CDR1 GTSNPN, CDR2 SVGIG (reference sequence). CDR3 sequence: CAWSRGQTYEQYF. The CDR3 region has the DNA TGTGCCTGGAGTCGGGGACAGACCTACGAGCAGTACTTC.

This clone was detected a few times. The rearrangement joins TRBV19 to TRBJ1-1; 9 nucleotides align to TRBD1. Germline CDR1 and CDR2: LNHDA and SQIVND (reference sequence). V trimming: 6 bases; J trimming: 3 bases; junction bases outside the gene matches: 5. The CDR3 length is 14 residues. The CDR3 region has the DNA TGTGCCAGTAGGACAGGGGGAACGTACACTGAAGCTTTCTTT. This encodes CASRTGGTYTEAFF.

V gene TRBV18 combines with J gene TRBJ1-5; perhaps TRBD1 as D (6 bases). Germline V gene lookup returns CDR1 KGHSH and CDR2 LQKENI. There are 15 residues in the CDR3. Trimming pared 2 bases from V and 5 bases from J, leaving 13 bases between. The DNA of the CDR3 is TGTGCCAGCTCACCAGGGAATGACAGGCATCAGCCCCAGCATTTT. Amino acid sequence: CASSPGNDRHQPQHF.

This clone was seen a few times. V is TRBV25-1 and J is TRBJ2-2, with 8 bases lining up with TRBD2. The V gene end was trimmed by 4 bases and the J gene end by 4 bases; junction bases not matched to a gene: 8. Germline CDR1 reads MGHDK; CDR2 reads SYGVNS. The CDR3 covers 16 residues. CDR3 protein: CASSGVRGGVTGELFF. The CDR3 DNA reads as TGTGCCAGCAGTGGGGTTCGGGGGGGAGTCACCGGGGAGCTGTTTTTT.

The rearrangement links TRBV19 to TRBJ2-7; 12 positions agree with TRBD1. CDR3 length equals 16 residues. Germline CDR1 LNHDA, CDR2 SQIVND (reference sequence). V gave up 2 bases and J gave up 4 bases; unmatched junction bases: 6. The CDR3 bases are TGTGCCAGTAGTATACCCCCGGGACAGGGGGCTTACGAGCAGTACTTC. It translates to CASSIPPGQGAYEQYF.

V gene TRBV6-4 combines with J gene TRBJ1-5; TRBD1 agrees at 7 bases. J was trimmed by 8 bases and V by 0 bases; bases with no gene match: 7. The CDR3 is 15 amino acids. CDR1 and CDR2 (germline): MRHNA, SNTAGT. CDR3 protein: CASSDSGQPGEPQHF. The CDR3 bases are TGTGCCAGCAGTGACTCGGGACAGCCCGGGGAGCCCCAGCATTTT.

The count of this clone is one. The genes are TRBV11-2 and TRBJ2-7; no definite D call. V was clipped by 0 bases and J by 0 bases, with 9 bases between them. CDR1 is SGHAT, CDR2 FQNNGV, per germline. The CDR3 has 15 amino acids. CDR3 residues: CASSLEVLGSYEQYF. The CDR3, as DNA: TGTGCCAGCAGCTTAGAGGTTCTCGGCTCCTACGAGCAGTACTTC.

Comment on this clone: This specimen includes other DNA sequences encoding the same CDR3. The V call is TRBV19, the J call TRBJ1-5; tentative D call: TRBD1 (5 bases). CDR1 is LNHDA, CDR2 SQIVND, per germline (reference sequence). Trimming removed 3 bases at V and 0 bases at J, with 6 bases between. The CDR3 runs to 14 residues. The DNA of the CDR3 is TGTGCCAGTAGTATCGGGGGTAGCAATCAGCCCCAGCATTTT. Its protein is CASSIGGSNQPQHF.

This chain connects TRBV27 to TRBJ2-2; D is undetermined. This CDR3 spans 14 amino acids. Germline values: CDR1 MNHEY, CDR2 SMNVEV (reference sequence). With 8 bases removed from V and 1 base from J, the gap between germline ends came to 11 bases. The CDR3 protein is CASRPTGNTGELFF. In nucleotides, the CDR3 is TGTGCCAGCCGCCCCACTGGGAACACCGGGGAGCTGTTTTTT.

The rearrangement joins TRBV4-1 to TRBJ2-1; 10 positions match TRBD2. CDR1 is MGHRA, CDR2 YSYEKL, per germline. The J segment lost 4 bases and the V segment lost 3 bases, leaving 6 bases of the junction unmatched. This CDR3 spans 16 amino acids. The CDR3 nucleotides read TGCGCCAGCAGCCAGGGGGGGACTAGCGTATACAATGAGCAGTTCTTC. This encodes CASSQGGTSVYNEQFF.